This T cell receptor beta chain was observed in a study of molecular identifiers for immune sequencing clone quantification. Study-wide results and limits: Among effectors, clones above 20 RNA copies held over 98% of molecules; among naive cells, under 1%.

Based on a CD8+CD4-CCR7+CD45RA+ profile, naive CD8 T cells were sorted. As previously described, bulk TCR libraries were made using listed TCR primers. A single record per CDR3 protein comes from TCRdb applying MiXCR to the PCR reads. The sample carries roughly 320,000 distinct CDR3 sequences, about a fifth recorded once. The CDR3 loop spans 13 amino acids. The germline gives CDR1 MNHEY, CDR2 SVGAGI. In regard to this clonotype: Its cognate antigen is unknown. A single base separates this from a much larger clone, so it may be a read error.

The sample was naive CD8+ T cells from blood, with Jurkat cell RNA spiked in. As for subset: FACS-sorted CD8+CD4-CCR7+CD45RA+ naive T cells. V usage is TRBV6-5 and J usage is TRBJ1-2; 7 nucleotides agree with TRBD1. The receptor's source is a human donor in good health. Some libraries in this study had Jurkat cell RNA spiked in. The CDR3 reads CVATAGQSYGYTF. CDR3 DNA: TGTGTCGCAACCGCGGGACAGAGCTATGGCTACACCTTC.